The 22 T cell receptor beta chains listed next were all sequenced from one sample in a study of sequential checkpoint blockade in melanoma. The treatment was: randomized to nivolumab then ipilimumab (arm A) or the reverse (arm B). This table comes from immunoSEQ multiplex PCR, and its TCRdb copy is limited to in-frame clones, with some not included. The sample yields just over 15,000 clones, 65% to 80% seen once. The input for sequencing was CD8+ T cells sorted from blood (inferred from file names), taken from a patient given nivolumab and ipilimumab in sequence. These receptors originate from a human donor with melanoma.

This clone occurred a few times. V and J are TRBV15 and TRBJ2-1; TRBD2 matches 10 bases. CDR3 size: 16 residues. The junction had 5 bases not matched to a gene; V was cut back by 3 bases and J by 3 bases. CDR1 and CDR2 (germline): LNHNV, YYDKDF (reference sequence). The CDR3 sequence: CATSRVSSGGYNEQFF. CDR3 in DNA: TGTGCCACCAGCAGGGTTTCTAGCGGGGGCTACAATGAGCAGTTCTTC.

V usage is TRBV7-9 and J usage is TRBJ1-1; D is unresolved. Looked up from germline, CDR1 is SEHNR and CDR2 is FQNEAQ (reference sequence). Between the trimmed V and J ends, which lost 1 base and 1 base, there was a span of 10 bases. CDR3 length: 15 residues. The CDR3 coding sequence is TGTGCCAGCAGCTTAGGGGCGGGTGGGAACACTGAAGCTTTCTTT. Residues: CASSLGAGGNTEAFF.

This CDR3 is CATSRERDTNNEQFF. The DNA for the CDR3 is TGTGCCACCAGCAGAGAACGGGACACTAACAATGAGCAGTTCTTC. V and J are TRBV15 and TRBJ2-1, with a tentative D call TRBD1 (6 bases). Deletions cut 0 bases from V and 5 bases from J, with 11 bases between. There are 15 residues in the CDR3. Germline loops: CDR1 LNHNV, CDR2 YYDKDF (reference sequence).

The rearrangement links TRBV7-9 to TRBJ1-4, with D uncertain. Per the germline V gene, CDR1 is SEHNR and CDR2 is FQNEAQ (reference sequence). This CDR3 has 14 residues. Trimming took off 0 bases at V and 4 bases at J, with 6 bases between the two ends. The CDR3 region has the DNA TGTGCCAGCAGCTTAGCACTCGATAATGAAAAACTGTTTTTT. Its protein product is CASSLALDNEKLFF.

CDR3 DNA sequence: TGTGCCACCAGCAGATGGACTACCGAAGAGACCCAGTACTTC. It codes for CATSRWTTEETQYF. The chain employs TRBV15 and TRBJ2-5; perhaps TRBD2 as D (6 bases). In germline, CDR1 is LNHNV, CDR2 YYDKDF (reference sequence). V was clipped by 2 bases and J by 3 bases, with 10 bases between them. There are 14 residues in the CDR3.

This clone was seen once. CDR3 in amino acids: CASLSCIPGKTYGYTF. In DNA form, the CDR3 reads TGTGCCAGCCTCAGTTGCATACCAGGAAAGACCTATGGCTACACCTTC. The chain couples TRBV5-4 to TRBJ1-2, with D uncertain. This CDR3 comprises 16 residues. The V gene lost 7 bases and the J gene lost 4 bases, with 23 bases spanning the gap. Germline lookup yields CDR1 SGHNT and CDR2 YYREEE (reference sequence).

As to this clone: The same CDR3 arises from other DNA sequences in this sample as well. The CDR3 region has the DNA TGTGCCAGCAAACCCTACGGTTCTGGGGCCAACGTCCTGACTTTC. It is translated as CASKPYGSGANVLTF. The chain has TRBV6-5 and TRBJ2-6; D remains unclear. CDR1 is MNHEY, CDR2 SVGAGI, per germline. The CDR3 spans 15 residues. V lost 7 bases to trimming and J lost 1 base, with 11 bases between them.

The V and J genes are TRBV6-4 and TRBJ2-2; D may be TRBD2 (5 bases). The CDR3 has 18 residues. Germline CDR1 reads MRHNA; CDR2 reads SNTAGT. The germline V and J ends were trimmed by 5 bases and 0 bases, with 19 bases remaining between them. CDR3 coding DNA: TGTGCCAGCAGTCCCCGGGGAATTAGCGCGACGAACACCGGGGAGCTGTTTTTT. Protein: CASSPRGISATNTGELFF.

The chain joins TRBV27 to TRBJ2-5; 8 nucleotides line up with TRBD1. The trim removed 8 bases at V and 1 base at J, leaving 6 bases unmatched. In germline, CDR1 is MNHEY, CDR2 SMNVEV (reference sequence). The CDR3 consists of 14 residues. For the CDR3, the DNA is TGTGCCAGCGCCCCACAGGGGGTCCAAGAGACCCAGTACTTC. Residues: CASAPQGVQETQYF.

This chain uses TRBV7-9 with TRBJ2-7, with 9 bases fitting TRBD1. Germline V gene sequence: CDR1 SEHNR, CDR2 FQNEAQ (reference sequence). Unmatched junction bases numbered 10, after V lost 5 bases and J lost 2 bases. The CDR3 consists of 16 residues. The chain's CDR3 is CASSGWTGAGPYEQYF. The CDR3 bases are TGTGCCAGCAGCGGATGGACAGGGGCGGGGCCCTACGAGCAGTACTTC. The complete variable domain, with remaining parts taken from reference TRBV7-9 and TRBJ2-7, reads DTGVSQNPRHKITKRGQNVTFRCDPISEHNRLYWYRQTLGQGPEFLTYFQNEAQLEKSRLLSDRFSAERPKGSFSTLEIQRTEQGDSAMYLCASSGWTGAGPYEQYFGPGTRLTVT.

V and J are TRBV7-9 and TRBJ2-7, with 12 bases matching TRBD1. After removal of 5 bases from V and 4 bases from J, the junction contained 9 bases not matched to a gene. The CDR3 contains 16 residues. CDR1 is SEHNR, CDR2 FQNEAQ, per germline (reference sequence). The CDR3 bases are TGTGCCAGCAGCCAATCCGGGACAGGGGGCTTATACGAGCAGTACTTC. This codes for CASSQSGTGGLYEQYF. Drawing the rest from reference TRBV7-9 and TRBJ2-7, the complete variable domain is DTGVSQNPRHKITKRGQNVTFRCDPISEHNRLYWYRQTLGQGPEFLTYFQNEAQLEKSRLLSDRFSAERPKGSFSTLEIQRTEQGDSAMYLCASSQSGTGGLYEQYFGPGTRLTVT.

The rearrangement links TRBV27 to TRBJ2-1, with 10 bases lining up with TRBD2. The V gene's germline CDR1 is MNHEY and CDR2 SMNVEV (reference sequence). This CDR3 spans 16 amino acids. The V segment lost 6 bases and the J segment 10 bases; nucleotides outside the gene matches: 15. The CDR3 protein is CASRALGSGGAEEQFF. The CDR3 DNA is TGTGCCAGCAGAGCCCTAGGGAGCGGGGGGGCGGAAGAGCAGTTCTTC.

V usage is TRBV7-9 and J usage is TRBJ2-1; D not certain. Germline values: CDR1 SEHNR, CDR2 FQNEAQ (reference sequence). Trimming pared 2 bases from V and 1 base from J, leaving 6 bases between. CDR3 length: 14 residues. The CDR3 coding sequence is TGTGCCAGCAGCTTACAGGATTCCTACAATGAGCAGTTCTTC. It is translated as CASSLQDSYNEQFF.

A few counts support this clone. This sequence joins TRBV10-3 and TRBJ1-4; 7 bases agree with TRBD1. The CDR3 length is 13 residues. Germline CDR1 and CDR2: ENHRY and SYGVKD. V was clipped by 3 bases and J by 8 bases; unmatched bases: 3. CDR3 sequence reads: CAISETGVEKLFF. For the CDR3, the DNA is TGTGCCATCAGTGAAACAGGGGTCGAAAAACTGTTTTTT.

The chain joins TRBV6-5 to TRBJ2-2; 10 nucleotides align to TRBD1. Germline loops: CDR1 MNHEY, CDR2 SVGAGI. V was pared by 0 bases and J by 4 bases, with 2 bases of the junction left unmatched. The CDR3 is 16 residues long. The CDR3 loop reads CASSYSGQGTTGELFF. The DNA of the CDR3 is TGTGCCAGCAGTTACTCGGGACAGGGGACCACCGGGGAGCTGTTTTTT.

This clone is categorized as medium-sized (0.01 to 0.1%). The chain joins TRBV11-2 to TRBJ2-1; TRBD2 agrees at 14 bases. From germline, CDR1 is SGHAT and CDR2 FQNNGV. This CDR3 contains 18 residues. The ends lost 1 base at V and 3 bases at J; junction bases unmatched: 5. The CDR3 nucleotides read TGTGCCAGCAGCTTAGTTTTTGGGACTAGCGGGAGCTACAATGAGCAGTTCTTC. Translated, it gives CASSLVFGTSGSYNEQFF.

The chain joins TRBV28 to TRBJ2-7; D might be TRBD1 (6 bases). V lost 5 bases, J lost 6 bases, and 11 bases lay in between. This CDR3 is built from 12 residues. Germline loops: CDR1 MDHEN, CDR2 SYDVKM. Here the CDR3 reads CASSTTGGEQYF. CDR3 DNA sequence: TGTGCCAGCAGTACGACAGGAGGCGAGCAGTACTTC.

The rearrangement uses TRBV28 and TRBJ1-2, with 7 bases lining up with TRBD1. CDR1 MDHEN and CDR2 SYDVKM come from the germline V gene. The CDR3 consists of 14 residues. V lost 2 bases, J lost 0 bases, and 0 bases stayed unmatched. This chain's CDR3 is CASSLQGANYGYTF. Written as DNA, the CDR3 is TGTGCCAGCAGTTTACAGGGGGCTAACTATGGCTACACCTTC.

The V and J genes are TRBV28 and TRBJ1-5, with 7 bases that match TRBD1. Losses at the gene ends were 3 bases for V and 7 bases for J; bases not matched to a gene: 9. The CDR3 contains 15 residues. Germline CDR1 MDHEN, CDR2 SYDVKM. The CDR3 sequence: CASSFAETGIQPQHF. The CDR3 nucleotides are TGTGCCAGCAGTTTCGCCGAGACAGGGATCCAGCCCCAGCATTTT.

The CDR3 here is CASSLRDRNTGELFF. CDR3 DNA: TGTGCCAGCAGCCTAAGGGACAGAAACACCGGGGAGCTGTTTTTT. J is TRBJ2-2 and V is TRBV7-6, with TRBD1 matching 7 bases. CDR1 is SGHVS, CDR2 FNYEAQ, per germline. After removal of 5 bases from V and 2 bases from J, the junction contained 5 bases not matched to a gene. The CDR3 spans 15 residues.

The gene calls are TRBV27 and TRBJ2-7, with 7 bases that match TRBD1. CDR1 is MNHEY, CDR2 SMNVEV, per germline (reference sequence). The CDR3 is 14 amino acids. The J segment lost 2 bases and the V segment lost 6 bases, leaving 7 bases of the junction unmatched. CDR3 protein: CASSNAGTAYEQYF. As DNA, the CDR3 is TGTGCCAGCAGCAACGCCGGGACAGCCTACGAGCAGTACTTC.

This chain uses TRBV23-1 with TRBJ2-1; 10 bases match TRBD2. TRBV23-1 is known as an ORF, though its function is uncertain. The CDR3 has 18 residues. The V segment lost 4 bases and the J segment 5 bases; nucleotides outside the gene matches: 14. The CDR3 DNA is TGCGCCAGCAGTCTAGCTAGCGGGGGCATAAAGCGGCACAATGAGCAGTTCTTC. Translated, it gives CASSLASGGIKRHNEQFF.